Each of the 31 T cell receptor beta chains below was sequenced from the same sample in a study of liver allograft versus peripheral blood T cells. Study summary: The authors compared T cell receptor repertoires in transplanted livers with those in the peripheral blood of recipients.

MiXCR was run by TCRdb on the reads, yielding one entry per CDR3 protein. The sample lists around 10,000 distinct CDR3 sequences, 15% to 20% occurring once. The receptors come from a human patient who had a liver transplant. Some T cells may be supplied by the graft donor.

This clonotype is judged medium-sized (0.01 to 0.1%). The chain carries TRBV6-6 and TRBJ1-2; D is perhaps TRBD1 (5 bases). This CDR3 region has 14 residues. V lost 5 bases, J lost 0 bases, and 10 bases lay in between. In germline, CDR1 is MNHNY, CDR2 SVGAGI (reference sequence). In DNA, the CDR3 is TGTGCCAGCAGTCCCCAGGGAGCTAACTATGGCTACACCTTC. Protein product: CASSPQGANYGYTF.

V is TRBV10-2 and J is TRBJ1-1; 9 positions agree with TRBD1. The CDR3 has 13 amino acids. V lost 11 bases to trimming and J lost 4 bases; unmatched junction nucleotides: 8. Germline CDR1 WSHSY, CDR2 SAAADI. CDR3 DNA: TGCGCCTCTAAGGACAGGGGACTCACTGAAGCTTTCTTT. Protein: CASKDRGLTEAFF.

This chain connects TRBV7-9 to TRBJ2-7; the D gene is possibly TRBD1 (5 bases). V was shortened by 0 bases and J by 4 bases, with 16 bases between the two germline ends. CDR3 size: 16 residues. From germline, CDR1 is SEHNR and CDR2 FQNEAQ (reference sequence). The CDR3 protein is CASSLALTASGYEQYF. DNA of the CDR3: TGTGCCAGCAGCTTAGCCCTGACAGCTTCGGGTTACGAGCAGTACTTC.

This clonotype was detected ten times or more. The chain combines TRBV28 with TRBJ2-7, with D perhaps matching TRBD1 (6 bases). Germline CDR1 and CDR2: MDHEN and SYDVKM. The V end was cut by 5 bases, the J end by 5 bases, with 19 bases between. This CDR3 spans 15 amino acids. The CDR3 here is CASSVGWNRAHEQYF. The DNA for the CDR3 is TGTGCCAGCAGTGTGGGGTGGAACAGGGCCCACGAGCAGTACTTC.

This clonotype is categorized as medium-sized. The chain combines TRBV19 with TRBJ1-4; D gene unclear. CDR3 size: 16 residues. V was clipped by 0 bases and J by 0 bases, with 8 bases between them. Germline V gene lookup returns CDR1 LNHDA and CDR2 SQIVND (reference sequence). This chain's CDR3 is CASSIERSATNEKLFF. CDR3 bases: TGTGCCAGTAGTATAGAAAGGTCTGCAACTAATGAAAAACTGTTTTTT.

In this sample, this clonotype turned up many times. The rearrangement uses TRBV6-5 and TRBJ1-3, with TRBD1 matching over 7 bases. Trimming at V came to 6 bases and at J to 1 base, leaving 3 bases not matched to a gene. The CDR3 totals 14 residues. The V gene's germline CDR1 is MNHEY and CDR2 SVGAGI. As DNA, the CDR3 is TGTGCCAGCAGCTGGGACAGATCTGGAAACACCATATATTTT. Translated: CASSWDRSGNTIYF.

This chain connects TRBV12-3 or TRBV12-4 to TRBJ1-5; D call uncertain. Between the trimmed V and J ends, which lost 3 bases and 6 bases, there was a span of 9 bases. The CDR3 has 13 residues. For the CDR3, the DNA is TGTGCCAGCAGTTTTGGGGAGACTCAGCCCCAGCATTTT. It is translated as CASSFGETQPQHF.

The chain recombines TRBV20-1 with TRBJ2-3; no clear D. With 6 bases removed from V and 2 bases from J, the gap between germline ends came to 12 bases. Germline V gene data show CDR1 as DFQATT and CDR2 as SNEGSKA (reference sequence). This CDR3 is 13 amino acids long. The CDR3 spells CSAPVKNTDTQYF. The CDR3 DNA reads TGCAGTGCCCCGGTCAAGAACACAGATACGCAGTATTTT.

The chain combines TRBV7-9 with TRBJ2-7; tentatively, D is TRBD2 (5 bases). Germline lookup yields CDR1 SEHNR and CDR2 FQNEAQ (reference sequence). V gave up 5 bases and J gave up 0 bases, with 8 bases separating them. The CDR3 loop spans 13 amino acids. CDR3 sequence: CASSPRGSYEQYF. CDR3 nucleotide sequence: TGTGCCAGCAGCCCCCGGGGCTCCTACGAGCAGTACTTC.

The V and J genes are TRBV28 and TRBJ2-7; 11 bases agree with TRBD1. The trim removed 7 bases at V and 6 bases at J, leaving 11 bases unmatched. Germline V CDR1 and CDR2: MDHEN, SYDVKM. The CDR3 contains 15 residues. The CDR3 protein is CASNRRTGGIPEQYF. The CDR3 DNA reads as TGTGCCAGCAATCGTCGGACAGGGGGCATCCCCGAGCAGTACTTC.

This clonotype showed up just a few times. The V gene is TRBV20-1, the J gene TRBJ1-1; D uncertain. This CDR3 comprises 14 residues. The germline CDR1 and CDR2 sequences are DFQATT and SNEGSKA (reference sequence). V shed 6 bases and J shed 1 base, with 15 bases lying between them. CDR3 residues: CSAQMGRRNTEAFF. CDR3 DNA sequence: TGCAGTGCCCAAATGGGGAGGCGGAACACTGAAGCTTTCTTT.

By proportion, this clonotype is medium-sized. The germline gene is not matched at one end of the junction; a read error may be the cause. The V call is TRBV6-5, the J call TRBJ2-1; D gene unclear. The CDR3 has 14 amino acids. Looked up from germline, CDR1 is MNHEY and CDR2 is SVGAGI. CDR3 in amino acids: CASSDSVGLDEQFF. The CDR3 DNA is TGTGCCAGCAGTGACTCGGTGGGATTGGATGAGCAGTTCTTC.

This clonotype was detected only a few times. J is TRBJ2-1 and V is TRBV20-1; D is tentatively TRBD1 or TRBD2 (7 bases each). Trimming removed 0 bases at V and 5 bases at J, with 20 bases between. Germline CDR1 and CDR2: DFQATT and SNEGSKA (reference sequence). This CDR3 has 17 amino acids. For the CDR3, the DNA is TGCAGTGCTAGAGACCTGGGCGGGGAGGGGGCACACAATGAGCAGTTCTTC. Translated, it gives CSARDLGGEGAHNEQFF.

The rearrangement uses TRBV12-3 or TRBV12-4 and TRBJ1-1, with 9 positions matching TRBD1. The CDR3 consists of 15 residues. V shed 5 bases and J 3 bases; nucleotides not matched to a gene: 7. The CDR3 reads CASSPTTGGYTEAFF. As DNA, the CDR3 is TGTGCCAGCAGTCCGACGACAGGGGGATACACTGAAGCTTTCTTT.

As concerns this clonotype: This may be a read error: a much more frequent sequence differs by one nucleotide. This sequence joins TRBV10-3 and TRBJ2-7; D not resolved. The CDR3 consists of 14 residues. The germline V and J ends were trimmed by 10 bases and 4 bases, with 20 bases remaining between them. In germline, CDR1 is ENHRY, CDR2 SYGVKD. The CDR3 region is CASSKTWARYEQYF. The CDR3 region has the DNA TGTGCCAGCAGCAAGACATGGGCGAGATACGAGCAGTACTTC.

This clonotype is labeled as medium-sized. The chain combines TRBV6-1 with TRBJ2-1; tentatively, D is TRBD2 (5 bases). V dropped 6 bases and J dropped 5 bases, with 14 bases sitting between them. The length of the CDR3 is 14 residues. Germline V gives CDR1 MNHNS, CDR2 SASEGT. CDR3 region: CASSTLSGNNEQFF. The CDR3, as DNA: TGTGCCAGCAGCACACTATCGGGAAACAATGAGCAGTTCTTC.

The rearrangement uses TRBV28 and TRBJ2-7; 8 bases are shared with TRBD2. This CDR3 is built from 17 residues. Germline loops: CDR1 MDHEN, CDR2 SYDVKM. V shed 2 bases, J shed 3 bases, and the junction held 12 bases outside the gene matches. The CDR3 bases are TGTGCCAGCAGTTTAGTGAACCCGCCTAGCGGGTTCTACGAGCAGTACTTC. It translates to CASSLVNPPSGFYEQYF.

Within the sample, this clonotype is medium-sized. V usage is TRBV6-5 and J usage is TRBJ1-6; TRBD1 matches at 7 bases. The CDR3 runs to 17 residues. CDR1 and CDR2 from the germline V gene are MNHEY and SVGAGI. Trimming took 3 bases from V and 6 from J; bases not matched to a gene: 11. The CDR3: CASSYTGIGTANSPLHF. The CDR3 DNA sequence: TGTGCCAGCAGTTATACCGGAATCGGGACAGCTAATTCACCCCTCCACTTT.

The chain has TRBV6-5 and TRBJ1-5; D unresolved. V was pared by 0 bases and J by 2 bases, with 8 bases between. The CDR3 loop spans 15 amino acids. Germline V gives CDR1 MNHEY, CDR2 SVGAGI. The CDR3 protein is CASSYSFLGNQPQHF. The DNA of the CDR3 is TGTGCCAGCAGTTACTCATTCTTGGGCAATCAGCCCCAGCATTTT.

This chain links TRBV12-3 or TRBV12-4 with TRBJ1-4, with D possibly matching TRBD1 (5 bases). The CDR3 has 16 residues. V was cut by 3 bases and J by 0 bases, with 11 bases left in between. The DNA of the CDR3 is TGTGCCAGCAGTTTCGGGGGAAAGGCAACTAATGAAAAACTGTTTTTT. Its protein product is CASSFGGKATNEKLFF.

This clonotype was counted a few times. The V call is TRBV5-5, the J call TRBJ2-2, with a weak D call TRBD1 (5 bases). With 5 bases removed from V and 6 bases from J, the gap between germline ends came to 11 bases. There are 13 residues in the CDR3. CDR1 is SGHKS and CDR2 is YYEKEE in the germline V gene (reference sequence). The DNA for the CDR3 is TGTGCCAGCAGTTGGCAGGGCGCCGGGGAGCTGTTTTTT. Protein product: CASSWQGAGELFF.

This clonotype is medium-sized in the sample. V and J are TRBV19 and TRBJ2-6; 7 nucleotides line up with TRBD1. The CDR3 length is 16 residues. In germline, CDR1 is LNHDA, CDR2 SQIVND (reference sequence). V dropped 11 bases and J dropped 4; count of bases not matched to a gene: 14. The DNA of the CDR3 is TGTGCCGGATCTCGACAGGGTGATGCAGGGGCCAACGTCCTGACTTTC. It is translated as CAGSRQGDAGANVLTF. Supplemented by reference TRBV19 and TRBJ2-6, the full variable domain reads DGGITQSPKYLFRKEGQNVTLSCEQNLNHDAMYWYRQDPGQGLRLIYYSQIVNDFQKGDIAEGYSVSREKKESFPLTVTSAQKNPTAFYLCAGSRQGDAGANVLTFGAGSRLTVL.

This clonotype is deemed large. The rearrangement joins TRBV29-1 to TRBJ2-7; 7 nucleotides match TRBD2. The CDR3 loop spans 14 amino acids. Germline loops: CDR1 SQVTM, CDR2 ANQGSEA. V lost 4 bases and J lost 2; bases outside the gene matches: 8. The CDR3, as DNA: TGCAGCGTTGGGAACGAGCGGGAAACCTACGAGCAGTACTTC. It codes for CSVGNERETYEQYF.

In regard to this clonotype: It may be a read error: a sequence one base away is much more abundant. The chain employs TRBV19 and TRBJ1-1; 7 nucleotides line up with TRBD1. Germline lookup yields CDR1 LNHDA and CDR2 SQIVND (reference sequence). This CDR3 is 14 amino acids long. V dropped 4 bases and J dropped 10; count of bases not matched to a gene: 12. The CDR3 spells CASSTYETGTLAFF. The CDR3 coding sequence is TGTGCCAGTAGTACGTACGAGACAGGGACGTTAGCTTTCTTT.

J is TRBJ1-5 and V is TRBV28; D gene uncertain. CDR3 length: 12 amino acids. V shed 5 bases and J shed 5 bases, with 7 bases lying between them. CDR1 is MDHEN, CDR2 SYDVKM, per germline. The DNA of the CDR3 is TGTGCCAGCAGTGCGTTATATCAGCCCCAGCATTTT. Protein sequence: CASSALYQPQHF.

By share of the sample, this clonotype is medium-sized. The CDR3 here is CASSQLAGETYEQFF. In DNA, the CDR3 is TGTGCCAGCTCACAACTAGCGGGAGAAACCTATGAGCAGTTCTTC. The chain links TRBV18 to TRBJ2-1; 11 bases map to TRBD2. The V segment lost 4 bases and the J segment 8 bases; nucleotides outside the gene matches: 7. Germline CDR1 reads KGHSH; CDR2 reads LQKENI. There are 15 residues in the CDR3.

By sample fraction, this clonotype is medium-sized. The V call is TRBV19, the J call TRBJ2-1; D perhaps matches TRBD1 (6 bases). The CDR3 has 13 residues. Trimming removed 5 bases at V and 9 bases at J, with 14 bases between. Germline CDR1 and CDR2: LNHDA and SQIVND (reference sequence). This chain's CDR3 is CASSSLQGFEQFF. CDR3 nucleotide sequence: TGTGCCAGTAGTTCGTTACAGGGATTTGAGCAGTTCTTC. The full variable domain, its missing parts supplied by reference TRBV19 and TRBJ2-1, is DGGITQSPKYLFRKEGQNVTLSCEQNLNHDAMYWYRQDPGQGLRLIYYSQIVNDFQKGDIAEGYSVSREKKESFPLTVTSAQKNPTAFYLCASSSLQGFEQFFGPGTRLTVL.

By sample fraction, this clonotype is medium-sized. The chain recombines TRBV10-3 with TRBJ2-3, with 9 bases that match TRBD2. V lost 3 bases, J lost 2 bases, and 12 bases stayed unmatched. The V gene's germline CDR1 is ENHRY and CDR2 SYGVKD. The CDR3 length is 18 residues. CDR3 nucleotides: TGTGCCATCAGTGATCGGCTAGCGGGGATTCGCTCCACAGATACGCAGTATTTT. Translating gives CAISDRLAGIRSTDTQYF.

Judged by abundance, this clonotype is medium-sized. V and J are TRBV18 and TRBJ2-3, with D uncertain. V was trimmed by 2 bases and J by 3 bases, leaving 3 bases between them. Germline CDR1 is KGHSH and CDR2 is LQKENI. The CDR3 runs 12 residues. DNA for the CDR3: TGTGCCAGCTCACCAATGACAGATACGCAGTATTTT. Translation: CASSPMTDTQYF.

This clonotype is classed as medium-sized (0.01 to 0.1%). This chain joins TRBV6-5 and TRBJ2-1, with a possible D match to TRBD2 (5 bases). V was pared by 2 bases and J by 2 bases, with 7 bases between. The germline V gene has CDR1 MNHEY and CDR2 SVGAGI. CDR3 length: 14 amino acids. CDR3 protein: CASSYGRAYNEQFF. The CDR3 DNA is TGTGCCAGCAGTTACGGGCGGGCCTACAATGAGCAGTTCTTC.

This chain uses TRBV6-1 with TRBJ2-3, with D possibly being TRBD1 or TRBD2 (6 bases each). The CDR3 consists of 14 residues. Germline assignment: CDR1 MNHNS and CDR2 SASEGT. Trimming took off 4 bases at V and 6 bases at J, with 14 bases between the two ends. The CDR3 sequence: CASSAGASGDTQYF. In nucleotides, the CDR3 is TGTGCCAGCAGTGCGGGGGCCTCCGGGGATACGCAGTATTTT.